This T cell receptor beta chain was observed in a study of blood T cell repertoires in COVID-19. On the study more broadly: Nucleic acid was either cDNA or gDNA, and it came from T cells, B-cell-depleted T cells, or PBMCs.

The CDR3 covers 15 residues. The germline V gene encodes CDR1 LNHDA and CDR2 SQIVND (reference sequence). Trimming left V 8 bases short and J 0 bases short, with 14 bases between. Assignment of participants to cohorts was predicated upon participant-reported clinical history. Data came from immunoSEQ multiplex PCR; TCRdb stores just in-frame clones and leaves some out. The sample yields about 250,000 clones, 70% to 90% seen once. The TCR comes from a man in his forties who had recovered from COVID-19. The material sequenced was PBMCs or T cells enriched from blood (not recorded which). The J gene is TRBJ1-3, the V gene TRBV19; TRBD1 might be the D (5 bases). DNA of the CDR3: TGTGCCAGTTCTCAACAGGCGAACTCTGGAAACACCATATATTTT. This encodes CASSQQANSGNTIYF.